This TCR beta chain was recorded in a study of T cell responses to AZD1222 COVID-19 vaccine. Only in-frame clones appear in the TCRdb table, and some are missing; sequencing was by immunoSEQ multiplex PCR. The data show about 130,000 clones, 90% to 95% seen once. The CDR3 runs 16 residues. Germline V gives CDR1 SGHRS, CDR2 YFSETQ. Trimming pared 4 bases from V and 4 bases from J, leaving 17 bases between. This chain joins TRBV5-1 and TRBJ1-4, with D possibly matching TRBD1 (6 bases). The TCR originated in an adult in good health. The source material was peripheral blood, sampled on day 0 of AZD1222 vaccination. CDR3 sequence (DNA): TGCGCCAGCAGCCCACCGGACAGCGCGCGTAATGAAAAACTGTTTTTT. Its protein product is CASSPPDSARNEKLFF.